Below are 29 T cell receptor beta chains sequenced from a single sample in a study of blood T cell repertoires in COVID-19. Profiling relied on immunoSEQ multiplex PCR, and the TCRdb table lists in-frame clones only, not all of them. The profile covers 300,000 to 450,000 clones, with 80% to 90% appearing a single time and around 9.3% taken by the ten largest. Specimen: peripheral blood. These receptors all come from a woman aged 30 to 39 with COVID-19, enrolled during active disease.

This clone has just one count. The rearrangement joins TRBV28 to TRBJ2-1, with TRBD2 matching over 8 bases. CDR1 and CDR2 from the germline V gene are MDHEN and SYDVKM. This CDR3 region has 14 residues. The J segment lost 8 bases and the V segment lost 8 bases, leaving 11 bases of the junction unmatched. Here the CDR3 DNA reads TGTGCCAGCCGGGGCGGGAGGAAGGTAGATGAGCAGTTCTTC. It codes for CASRGGRKVDEQFF.

The genes are TRBV6-6 and TRBJ2-6; no reliable D call. The CDR3 spans 14 residues. V dropped 2 bases and J dropped 2 bases, with 4 bases sitting between them. In germline, CDR1 is MNHNY, CDR2 SVGAGI (reference sequence). CDR3 sequence reads: CASSYVAGANVLTF. CDR3 nucleotide sequence: TGTGCCAGCAGTTACGTAGCTGGGGCCAACGTCCTGACTTTC.

V and J are TRBV16 and TRBJ2-7; D perhaps matches TRBD1 (5 bases). The V end was cut by 3 bases, the J end by 6 bases, with 12 bases between. The CDR3 spans 13 residues. Looked up from germline, CDR1 is KGHSY and CDR2 is FQNENV. CDR3 protein: CASSHHSTVEQYF. CDR3 bases: TGTGCCAGCAGCCACCATTCGACAGTCGAGCAGTACTTC.

This rearrangement joins TRBV7-8 to TRBJ1-1; tentatively, D is TRBD1 (6 bases). The CDR3 loop spans 16 amino acids. Germline V gene sequence: CDR1 SGHVS, CDR2 FQNEAQ. The V and J ends lost 5 bases and 2 bases respectively, with 18 bases between them. The CDR3 is CASSSRDRPANTEAFF. The CDR3 nucleotides read TGTGCCAGCAGCAGTCGCGACAGGCCCGCAAACACTGAAGCTTTCTTT.

This clone was counted only a few times. This chain connects TRBV4-2 to TRBJ2-1, with 9 bases identical to TRBD2. The J segment lost 0 bases and the V segment lost 4 bases, leaving 4 bases of the junction unmatched. CDR1 and CDR2 (germline): LGHNA, YNFKEQ. This CDR3 has 16 amino acids. The CDR3 nucleotides read TGTGCCAGCAGCCCGACTAGCGGTGGCTCCTACAATGAGCAGTTCTTC. It yields the protein CASSPTSGGSYNEQFF.

This chain connects TRBV5-4 to TRBJ2-3; D remains ambiguous. Germline values: CDR1 SGHNT, CDR2 YYREEE (reference sequence). This CDR3 is 15 amino acids long. Between the trimmed V and J ends, which lost 1 base and 2 bases, there was a span of 11 bases. CDR3 amino acids: CASSLSPRVTDTQYF. Written as DNA, the CDR3 is TGTGCCAGCAGCTTGTCCCCTCGGGTCACAGATACGCAGTATTTT.

The chain carries TRBV4-3 and TRBJ1-6, with 7 positions matching TRBD1. V was pared by 6 bases and J by 7 bases, with 9 bases of the junction left unmatched. Germline V gene lookup returns CDR1 LGHNA and CDR2 YSLEER. This CDR3 is built from 15 residues. CDR3 amino acids: CASSPGRGWNSPLHF. CDR3 nucleotide sequence: TGCGCCAGCAGTCCCGGCAGGGGGTGGAATTCACCCCTCCACTTT.

The CDR3 region has the DNA TGTGCCAGCAGTTTATTGAGGGAATCACCCCTCCACTTT. Protein product: CASSLLRESPLHF. The chain links TRBV12-3 or TRBV12-4 to TRBJ1-6; no clear D. V was clipped by 2 bases and J by 10 bases, with 9 bases between them. The CDR3 extends over 13 amino acids.

V usage is TRBV24-1 and J usage is TRBJ2-1; a weak D match, TRBD2 (5 bases). This CDR3 has 12 residues. Trimming took off 6 bases at V and 7 bases at J, with 9 bases between the two ends. CDR1 is KGHDR, CDR2 SFDVKD, per germline. In DNA, the CDR3 is TGTGCCACCAGTAGAGGGTATAATGAGCAGTTCTTC. This translates into CATSRGYNEQFF.

As to this clone: At the DNA level, this CDR3 is encoded by other sequences in the same sample as well. The genes are TRBV6-5 and TRBJ2-1; D gene unclear. V was clipped by 5 bases and J by 9 bases, with 8 bases between them. The CDR3 is made up of 11 amino acids. Germline values: CDR1 MNHEY, CDR2 SVGAGI. The CDR3 reads CASSRVGEQFF. CDR3 coding DNA: TGTGCCAGCAGTCGGGTTGGTGAGCAGTTCTTC.

The rearrangement joins TRBV11-3 to TRBJ2-1; D perhaps matches TRBD2 (5 bases). The ends were cut back, 2 bases at V and 5 bases at J, with 7 bases in the middle. From germline, CDR1 is SGHNT and CDR2 YENEEA. The CDR3 spans 13 residues. CDR3: CASSLTGNNEQFF. The CDR3 bases are TGTGCCAGCAGCTTAACCGGGAACAATGAGCAGTTCTTC.

This chain connects TRBV30 to TRBJ2-1; tentatively, D is TRBD1 (5 bases). CDR1 and CDR2 (germline): GTSNPN, SVGIG (reference sequence). The CDR3 totals 13 residues. With 0 bases removed from V and 5 bases from J, the gap between germline ends came to 8 bases. The CDR3 DNA follows: TGTGCCTGGAGTGTCCCAGGGAACAATGAGCAGTTCTTC. Its translation is CAWSVPGNNEQFF.

This clone was observed a handful of times. The V call is TRBV11-1, the J call TRBJ2-7; 12 bases map to TRBD1. This CDR3 contains 14 residues. Germline values: CDR1 SGHAT, CDR2 FQDESV (reference sequence). J was trimmed by 6 bases and V by 3 bases; bases with no gene match: 3. In DNA form, the CDR3 reads TGTGCCAGCAGCTTGCGGGACAGGGGGCTCGAGCAGTACTTC. It specifies CASSLRDRGLEQYF.

The J gene is TRBJ1-5, the V gene TRBV19, with D maybe TRBD1 (5 bases). Trimming cost V 6 bases and J 2 bases, with 8 bases left between them. This CDR3 region has 13 residues. Germline-derived CDR1 and CDR2 are LNHDA and SQIVND (reference sequence). CDR3 coding DNA: TGTGCCAGTAGCGTACAGGGCAATCAGCCCCAGCATTTT. The encoded protein is CASSVQGNQPQHF.

The table lists this clone with a few counts. The rearrangement links TRBV20-1 to TRBJ2-7; TRBD2 is a possible D gene (5 bases). Looked up from germline, CDR1 is DFQATT and CDR2 is SNEGSKA (reference sequence). CDR3 length equals 11 residues. With 6 bases removed from V and 1 base from J, the gap between germline ends came to 7 bases. The CDR3 spells CSALASYEQYF. CDR3 sequence (DNA): TGCAGTGCCCTAGCTTCCTACGAGCAGTACTTC.

This clone was found a few times. The chain is built from TRBV16 and TRBJ1-1; D is undetermined. V was clipped by 0 bases and J by 6 bases, with 8 bases between them. The length of the CDR3 is 13 residues. Germline CDR1 is KGHSY and CDR2 is FQNENV. The DNA for the CDR3 is TGTGCCAGCAGCCAATCGGCGGGCGCTGAAGCTTTCTTT. Residues: CASSQSAGAEAFF. Full variable domain (missing parts from reference TRBV16 and TRBJ1-1): GEEVAQTPKHLVRGEGQKAKLYCAPIKGHSYVFWYQQVLKNEFKFLISFQNENVFDETGMPKERFSAKCLPNSPCSLEIQATKLEDSAVYFCASSQSAGAEAFFGQGTRLTVV.

The V gene is TRBV15, the J gene TRBJ1-3; D uncertain. The CDR3 runs 17 residues. Germline CDR1 reads LNHNV; CDR2 reads YYDKDF (reference sequence). V shed 1 base and J shed 0 bases, with 13 bases lying between them. CDR3 DNA sequence: TGTGCCACCAGCAGAGCTCTTCCTGGCAACTCTGGAAACACCATATATTTT. Protein sequence: CATSRALPGNSGNTIYF.

The chain carries TRBV28 and TRBJ2-3, with 7 bases lining up with TRBD2. The CDR3 sequence is 15 residues long. With V trimmed by 5 bases and J by 2 bases, 7 bases remained unmatched. Germline V gene lookup returns CDR1 MDHEN and CDR2 SYDVKM. This chain's CDR3 is CASSDRDYLTDTQYF. The CDR3 DNA reads as TGTGCCAGCAGTGATCGGGACTACCTCACAGATACGCAGTATTTT.

V gene TRBV12-3 or TRBV12-4 combines with J gene TRBJ1-2, with D tentatively TRBD1 (6 bases). The CDR3 has 12 amino acids. Between the trimmed V and J ends, which lost 9 bases and 4 bases, there was a span of 12 bases. CDR3 loop: CASIGQSYGYTF. Written as DNA, the CDR3 is TGTGCCAGTATCGGACAGAGCTATGGCTACACCTTC.

This rearrangement joins TRBV5-4 to TRBJ2-5, with 10 bases matching TRBD2. Losses at the gene ends were 4 bases for V and 5 bases for J; bases not matched to a gene: 8. Per germline, CDR1 SGHNT and CDR2 YYREEE (reference sequence). The CDR3 has 15 amino acids. CDR3 DNA: TGTGCCAGCAGCGCCGGACTAGCGGTACTGGAGACCCAGTACTTC. Its protein is CASSAGLAVLETQYF.

The chain joins TRBV18 to TRBJ2-5, with TRBD2 matching 9 bases. The junction had 6 bases not matched to a gene; V was cut back by 2 bases and J by 5 bases. This CDR3 contains 15 residues. Per germline, CDR1 KGHSH and CDR2 LQKENI. In DNA form, the CDR3 reads TGTGCCAGCTCACCAACGCCTAGCGGGATGGAGACCCAGTACTTC. Translating gives CASSPTPSGMETQYF.

This chain connects TRBV9 to TRBJ2-5; perhaps TRBD2 as D (5 bases). Germline assignment: CDR1 SGDLS and CDR2 YYNGEE. Trimming pared 4 bases from V and 2 bases from J, leaving 15 bases between. The CDR3 totals 15 residues. Here the CDR3 DNA reads TGTGCCAGCAGCCCCTACCCGGGGTCACAAGAGACCCAGTACTTC. Its translation is CASSPYPGSQETQYF.

In its sample, this clone was seen once. This chain connects TRBV18 to TRBJ2-5, with D perhaps TRBD2 (5 bases). Germline V gene data show CDR1 as KGHSH and CDR2 as LQKENI. Between the trimmed V and J ends, which lost 2 bases and 3 bases, there was a span of 10 bases. There are 14 residues in the CDR3. The CDR3 sequence: CASSPMVGEETQYF. The CDR3 bases are TGTGCCAGCTCACCAATGGTCGGGGAAGAGACCCAGTACTTC.

The chain joins TRBV5-1 to TRBJ2-7; the match to TRBD2 covers 8 bases. This CDR3 contains 15 residues. CDR1 SGHRS and CDR2 YFSETQ come from the germline V gene. Losses at the gene ends were 3 bases for V and 0 bases for J; bases not matched to a gene: 5. In DNA, the CDR3 is TGCGCCAGCAGCTATTATAGCGGGGTCTCCTACGAGCAGTACTTC. As protein: CASSYYSGVSYEQYF.

V is TRBV19 and J is TRBJ1-5, with 7 bases aligning to TRBD1. The germline V gene has CDR1 LNHDA and CDR2 SQIVND (reference sequence). The length of the CDR3 is 13 residues. Germline trimming cut 3 bases from V and 7 bases from J; bases unmatched to any gene: 3. The CDR3 DNA sequence: TGTGCCAGTAGTATGGACAGGAGGCAGCCCCAGCATTTT. Its translation: CASSMDRRQPQHF.

V and J are TRBV28 and TRBJ1-5; D perhaps matches TRBD1 (5 bases). The CDR3 loop spans 15 amino acids. CDR1 is MDHEN, CDR2 SYDVKM, per germline. V was pared by 6 bases and J by 3 bases, with 15 bases between. This CDR3 is CASSSLGQDNQPQHF. Here the CDR3 DNA reads TGTGCCAGCAGCTCCCTGGGGCAGGACAATCAGCCCCAGCATTTT. The complete variable domain, with remaining parts taken from reference TRBV28 and TRBJ1-5, reads DVKVTQSSRYLVKRTGEKVFLECVQDMDHENMFWYRQDPGLGLRLIYFSYDVKMKEKGDIPEGYSVSREKKERFSLILESASTNQTSMYLCASSSLGQDNQPQHFGDGTRLSIL.

V and J are TRBV5-6 and TRBJ1-4; D may be TRBD1 (6 bases). The CDR3 length is 14 residues. Germline CDR1 and CDR2: SGHDT and YYEEEE. The V end was cut by 0 bases, the J end by 7 bases, with 10 bases between. The CDR3 DNA is TGTGCCAGCAGCTTGGCAGGGGATGGTGAAAAACTGTTTTTT. Amino acids: CASSLAGDGEKLFF. Full variable domain (missing parts from reference TRBV5-6 and TRBJ1-4): DAGVTQSPTHLIKTRGQQVTLRCSPKSGHDTVSWYQQALGQGPQFIFQYYEEEERQRGNFPDRFSGHQFPNYSSELNVNALLLGDSALYLCASSLAGDGEKLFFGSGTQLSVL.

The chain uses TRBV5-4 and TRBJ1-2; D possibly corresponds to TRBD1 (6 bases). Germline CDR1 reads SGHNT; CDR2 reads YYREEE (reference sequence). V lost 3 bases, J lost 3 bases, and 15 bases lay in between. This CDR3 has 15 amino acids. The CDR3 region is CASSYGQTRHYGYTF. The CDR3 DNA reads TGTGCCAGCAGCTACGGACAGACACGACACTATGGCTACACCTTC.

The chain couples TRBV9 to TRBJ1-2; a possible D gene is TRBD1 (5 bases). This CDR3 has 14 residues. The V end was cut by 3 bases, the J end by 2 bases, with 11 bases between. Germline V gene data show CDR1 as SGDLS and CDR2 as YYNGEE. CDR3 region: CASSGRQSNYGYTF. CDR3 bases: TGTGCCAGCAGCGGACGACAGTCAAACTATGGCTACACCTTC.